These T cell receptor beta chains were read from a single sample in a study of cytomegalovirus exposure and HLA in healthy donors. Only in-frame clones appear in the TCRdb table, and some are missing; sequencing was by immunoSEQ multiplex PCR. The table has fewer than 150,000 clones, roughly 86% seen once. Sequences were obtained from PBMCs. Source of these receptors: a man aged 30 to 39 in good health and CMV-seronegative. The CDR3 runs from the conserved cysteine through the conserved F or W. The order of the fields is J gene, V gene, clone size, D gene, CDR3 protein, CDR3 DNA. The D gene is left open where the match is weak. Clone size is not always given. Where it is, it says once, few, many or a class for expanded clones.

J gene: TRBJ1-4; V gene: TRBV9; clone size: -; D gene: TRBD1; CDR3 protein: CASSVGTANEKLFF; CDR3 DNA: TGTGCCAGCAGCGTCGGGACAGCTAATGAAAAACTGTTTTTT
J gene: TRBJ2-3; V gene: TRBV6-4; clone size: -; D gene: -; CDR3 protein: CASSDSQGTDTQYF; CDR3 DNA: TGTGCCAGCAGTGACTCCCAGGGAACAGATACGCAGTATTTT
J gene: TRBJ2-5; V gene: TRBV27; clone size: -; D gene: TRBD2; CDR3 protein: CASSSRAGRQTQYF; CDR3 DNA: TGTGCCAGCAGTTCCCGAGCGGGAAGACAGACCCAGTACTTC
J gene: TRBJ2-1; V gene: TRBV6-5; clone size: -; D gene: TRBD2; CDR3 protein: CASRHSGDEQFF; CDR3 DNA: TGTGCCAGCAGGCATAGCGGGGATGAGCAGTTCTTC
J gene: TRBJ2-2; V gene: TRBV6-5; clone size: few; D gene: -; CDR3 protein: CASSLTTTGELFF; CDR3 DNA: TGTGCCAGCAGCCTTACAACGACCGGGGAGCTGTTTTTT
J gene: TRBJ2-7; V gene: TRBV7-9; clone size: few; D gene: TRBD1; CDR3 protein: CASSPTGTGPYEQYF; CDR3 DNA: TGTGCCAGCAGCCCCACCGGGACAGGACCCTACGAGCAGTACTTC
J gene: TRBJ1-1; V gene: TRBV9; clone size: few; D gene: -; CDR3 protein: CASSRGVTGGTEAFF; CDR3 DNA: TGTGCCAGCAGCAGAGGAGTGACAGGTGGCACTGAAGCTTTCTTT
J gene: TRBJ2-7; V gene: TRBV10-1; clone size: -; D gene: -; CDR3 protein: CASSEFPSTARQYF; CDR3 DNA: TGCGCCAGCAGTGAGTTCCCTAGCACGGCCCGGCAGTACTTC
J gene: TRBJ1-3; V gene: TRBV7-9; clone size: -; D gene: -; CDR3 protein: CASSQSTGNTIYF; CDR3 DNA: TGTGCCAGCAGTCAGTCGACTGGAAACACCATATATTTT
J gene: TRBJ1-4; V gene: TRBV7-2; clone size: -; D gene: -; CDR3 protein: CASSPGEKLFF; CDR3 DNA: TGTGCCAGCAGCCCGGGAGAAAAACTGTTTTTT
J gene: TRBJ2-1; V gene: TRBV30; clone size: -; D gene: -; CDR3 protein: CAWSVTGYNEQFF; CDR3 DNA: TGTGCCTGGAGTGTAACTGGCTACAATGAGCAGTTCTTC
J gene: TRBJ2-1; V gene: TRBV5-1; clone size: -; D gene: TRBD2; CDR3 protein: CASSPLIAGGPTVTDEQFF; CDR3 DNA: TGCGCCAGCAGCCCACTAATAGCGGGAGGGCCAACGGTTACGGATGAGCAGTTCTTC
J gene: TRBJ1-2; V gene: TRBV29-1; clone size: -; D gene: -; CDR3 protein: CSVRTAFNYGYTF; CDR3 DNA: TGCAGCGTCAGGACAGCCTTCAACTATGGCTACACCTTC